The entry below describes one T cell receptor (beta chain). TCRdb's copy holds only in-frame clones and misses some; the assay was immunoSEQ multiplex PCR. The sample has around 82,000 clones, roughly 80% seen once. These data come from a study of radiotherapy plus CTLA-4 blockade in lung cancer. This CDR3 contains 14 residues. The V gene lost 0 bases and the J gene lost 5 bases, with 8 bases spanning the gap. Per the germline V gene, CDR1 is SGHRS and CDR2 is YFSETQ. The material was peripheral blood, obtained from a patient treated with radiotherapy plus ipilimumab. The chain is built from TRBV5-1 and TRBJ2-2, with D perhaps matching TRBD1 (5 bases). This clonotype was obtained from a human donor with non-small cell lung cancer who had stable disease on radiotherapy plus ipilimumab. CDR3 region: CASSLAGNTGELFF. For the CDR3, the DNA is TGCGCCAGCAGCTTGGCAGGGAATACCGGGGAGCTGTTTTTT.